A single T cell receptor (beta chain) is shown here with its context. Its specificity is not known. This record comes from a study of T cell responses to AZD1222 COVID-19 vaccine. TCRdb's table, derived via immunoSEQ multiplex PCR, lists solely in-frame clones and lacks some. This table has around 120,000 clones, about 93% appearing once. This CDR3 is built from 11 residues. Germline V lookup: CDR1 DFQATT, CDR2 SNEGSKA (reference sequence). The V end lost 3 bases, the J end lost 4 bases, and 7 bases lay between the germline ends. Study-wide results and caveats: The repertoires were collected only after the peak T cell response. Spike was spanned by vaccine-associated CD4 TCRs, which were dominant at 160-218 and 743-854.

The chain joins TRBV20-1 to TRBJ2-7; no firm D call. The origin of this receptor is an adult who received the AZD1222 COVID-19 vaccine. Sequencing was performed on peripheral blood, taken 28 days after the second AZD1222 dose. The CDR3 reads CSARYRYEQYF. The CDR3 DNA is TGCAGTGCTAGGTACAGATACGAGCAGTACTTC.